The sequence of this T cell receptor beta chain was determined in a study of cytomegalovirus exposure and HLA in healthy donors. Study-level background: The roughly 120 million unique TCR beta sequences, from about 179 million T cells, were found by an earlier analysis. Study-level points and caveats: 150 to 200 TCR beta chains were listed as cytomegalovirus-associated.

About this clone: Its antigen remains unknown.

Germline V gives CDR1 LNHDA, CDR2 SQIVND (reference sequence). This CDR3 spans 15 amino acids. V trimming: 8 bases; J trimming: 9 bases; junction bases outside the gene matches: 8. The PCR employed 60 Vbeta primers together with 13 Jbeta primers. TCRdb keeps only in-frame clones here, not all; method: immunoSEQ multiplex PCR. The table lists approximately 80,000 clones, around 70% of them singletons, with roughly 11% in the top ten. The V and J genes are TRBV19 and TRBJ1-6, with 12 bases aligning to TRBD1. The sequence was collected from a woman between 40 and 50 years old in good health and CMV-seropositive. Sequencing input: PBMCs. The chain's CDR3 is CASGGRGQGASPLHF. The CDR3 DNA reads as TGTGCCAGTGGTGGTAGGGGACAGGGGGCTTCACCCCTCCACTTT.